The T cell receptor (beta chain) described here comes from a study of cytomegalovirus exposure and HLA in healthy donors. PCR employed 60 Vbeta and 13 Jbeta primers. This table comes from immunoSEQ multiplex PCR, and its TCRdb copy is limited to in-frame clones, with some not included. The data contain over 70,000 clones, 67% of them singletons. Germline V CDR1 and CDR2: SGHTA, FQGNSA. The V end lost 1 base, the J end lost 5 bases, and 8 bases lay between the germline ends. The CDR3 consists of 13 residues. Sequenced: PBMCs. This sequence originates from a man aged 25 to 40 in good health and CMV-seronegative. J is TRBJ2-5 and V is TRBV7-2, with a tentative D call TRBD2 (6 bases). The CDR3 sequence is CASSLGSGETQYF. The CDR3 DNA sequence: TGTGCCAGCAGCTTAGGTAGCGGCGAGACCCAGTACTTC.